These 14 T cell receptor beta chains were all obtained from the same sample, sequenced in a study of blood T cells in healthy people across ages (dated by TCRdb to the mid-2010s). Preparation of the library involved 5' RACE. For sequencing, an Illumina HiSeq 2500 was employed. The second PCR ran for roughly 7 to 12 cycles and used a J-beta primer mix along with a sample-barcoded 5' primer. TCRdb reworked the public reads: Q25 trimming with fastp, MiXCR clone assembly, productive beta chains retained. Rows are unified per CDR3 protein, each entry keeping the most common DNA and genes. The sample includes 650,000 to 800,000 distinct CDR3 sequences, with around 50% observed a single time. The ten largest account for roughly 14% of the sample. The specimen sequenced was blood. The receptors derive from a woman aged 80 or over in good health.

The chain carries TRBV5-4 and TRBJ2-6; the D gene could be TRBD1 or TRBD2 (6 bases each). The germline V gene encodes CDR1 SGHNT and CDR2 YYREEE (reference sequence). The CDR3 is 18 residues long. Deletions cut 3 bases from V and 0 bases from J, with 16 bases between. Here the CDR3 DNA reads TGTGCCAGCAGCTCCCAAGGGGGGCCAAACTCTGGGGCCAACGTCCTGACTTTC. It codes for CASSSQGGPNSGANVLTF.

This clonotype was picked up many times. The chain uses TRBV18 and TRBJ1-2, with D perhaps matching TRBD1 (6 bases). Between the trimmed V and J ends, which lost 2 bases and 0 bases, there was a span of 16 bases. In germline, CDR1 is KGHSH, CDR2 LQKENI. The CDR3 spans 17 residues. The CDR3 reads CASSPVSTRTANYGYTF. The CDR3 DNA sequence: TGTGCCAGCTCACCAGTATCGACCAGGACAGCTAACTATGGCTACACCTTC.

CDR3 region: CASSGDSIAKNIQYF. The CDR3 DNA is TGTGCCAGCAGCGGGGACAGCATAGCCAAAAACATTCAGTACTTC. This sequence joins TRBV2 and TRBJ2-4, with TRBD1 matching 7 bases. Germline CDR1 reads SNHLY; CDR2 reads FYNNEI. The V gene end was trimmed by 6 bases and the J gene end by 0 bases; junction bases not matched to a gene: 5. This CDR3 has 15 residues.

The CDR3 DNA sequence: TGCGCCAGCAGCTTGGCCGAGAGCTTCGATGAGCAGTTCTTC. Translated, it gives CASSLAESFDEQFF. The chain uses TRBV5-1 and TRBJ2-1; D remains ambiguous. This CDR3 region has 14 residues. CDR1 SGHRS and CDR2 YFSETQ come from the germline V gene. Deletions cut 0 bases from V and 8 bases from J, with 12 bases between. The full variable domain, completed using reference TRBV5-1 and TRBJ2-1, is KAGVTQTPRYLIKTRGQQVTLSCSPISGHRSVSWYQQTPGQGLQFLFEYFSETQRNKGNFPGRFSGRQFSNSRSEMNVSTLELGDSALYLCASSLAESFDEQFFGPGTRLTVL.

The chain has TRBV5-1 and TRBJ2-1; a possible D gene is TRBD2 (5 bases). Trimming removed 4 bases from V and 12 bases from J, with 20 bases in between. CDR3 length: 14 amino acids. Germline V lookup: CDR1 SGHRS, CDR2 YFSETQ. CDR3 residues: CASSRSASTDTQFF. The CDR3 DNA reads TGCGCCAGCAGCCGCAGCGCTAGCACAGATACGCAGTTCTTC.

This clonotype was seen repeatedly, ten times or more. The J gene is TRBJ2-1, the V gene TRBV28; D may be TRBD1 (5 bases). V lost 8 bases and J 1 base, leaving 12 bases between the germline ends. CDR1 is MDHEN, CDR2 SYDVKM, per germline. The CDR3 contains 14 residues. CDR3 loop: CASSVRVSYNEQFF. CDR3 sequence (DNA): TGTGCCAGCTCAGTCAGGGTATCCTACAATGAGCAGTTCTTC.

This clonotype was observed at least ten times. The chain couples TRBV7-2 to TRBJ1-2; D not certain. V was clipped by 4 bases and J by 4 bases, with 10 bases between them. The V gene's germline CDR1 is SGHTA and CDR2 FQGNSA. CDR3 length: 13 amino acids. The CDR3 nucleotides are TGTGCCAGCAGCTCAACGAACGGCTATGGCTACACCTTC. Translation: CASSSTNGYGYTF.

The genes are TRBV4-2 and TRBJ2-7, with a tentative D call TRBD1 (6 bases). Trimming pared 1 base from V and 3 bases from J, leaving 13 bases between. There are 15 residues in the CDR3. Germline CDR1 LGHNA, CDR2 YNFKEQ. The CDR3 region has the DNA TGTGCCAGCAGCCAAGGGCCAGGGGCGAACTACGAGCAGTACTTC. Its translation is CASSQGPGANYEQYF.

This clonotype was seen at least ten times. The CDR3 here is CAISEGAAPVREQYF. CDR3 coding DNA: TGTGCCATCAGTGAGGGGGCAGCTCCTGTCCGAGAGCAGTACTTC. This chain connects TRBV10-3 to TRBJ2-7; D is perhaps TRBD1 (5 bases). Germline lookup yields CDR1 ENHRY and CDR2 SYGVKD. V was pared by 2 bases and J by 7 bases, with 18 bases between. The CDR3 loop spans 15 amino acids.

V is TRBV4-2 and J is TRBJ2-3, with D perhaps being TRBD1 or TRBD2 (5 bases each). The germline V gene has CDR1 LGHNA and CDR2 YNFKEQ. Trimming removed 8 bases from V and 4 bases from J, with 16 bases in between. CDR3 size: 14 residues. CDR3 sequence (DNA): TGTGCCAGCGCCACCGGGACGAGCCCAGATACGCAGTATTTT. It translates to CASATGTSPDTQYF.

The chain joins TRBV19 to TRBJ1-6; TRBD1 matches at 8 bases. V trimming: 7 bases; J trimming: 8 bases; junction bases outside the gene matches: 4. This CDR3 spans 13 amino acids. Germline V CDR1 and CDR2: LNHDA, SQIVND (reference sequence). As DNA, the CDR3 is TGTGCCAGTACCACGACAGGGGATTCACCCCTCCACTTT. The encoded protein is CASTTTGDSPLHF.

V usage is TRBV14 and J usage is TRBJ1-4; D unclear. V was pared by 2 bases and J by 5 bases, with 3 bases between. This CDR3 has 12 amino acids. Per the germline V gene, CDR1 is SGHDN and CDR2 is FVKESK. CDR3: CASSQTNEKLFF. The CDR3 nucleotides read TGTGCCAGCAGCCAAACCAATGAAAAACTGTTTTTT.

The J gene is TRBJ2-3, the V gene TRBV7-2; no reliable D call. V was clipped by 0 bases and J by 3 bases, with 7 bases between them. Germline lookup yields CDR1 SGHTA and CDR2 FQGNSA. This CDR3 comprises 14 residues. The CDR3 is CASSLAHPTDTQYF. DNA for the CDR3: TGTGCCAGCAGCTTAGCGCACCCAACAGATACGCAGTATTTT.

This sequence joins TRBV20-1 and TRBJ2-3, with 8 bases identical to TRBD2. This CDR3 has 16 residues. Germline lookup yields CDR1 DFQATT and CDR2 SNEGSKA (reference sequence). After removal of 2 bases from V and 9 bases from J, the junction contained 16 bases not matched to a gene. CDR3 in amino acids: CSARPAGAGETGTQYF. For the CDR3, the DNA is TGCAGTGCTAGACCCGCGGGAGCGGGAGAGACCGGAACGCAGTATTTT.